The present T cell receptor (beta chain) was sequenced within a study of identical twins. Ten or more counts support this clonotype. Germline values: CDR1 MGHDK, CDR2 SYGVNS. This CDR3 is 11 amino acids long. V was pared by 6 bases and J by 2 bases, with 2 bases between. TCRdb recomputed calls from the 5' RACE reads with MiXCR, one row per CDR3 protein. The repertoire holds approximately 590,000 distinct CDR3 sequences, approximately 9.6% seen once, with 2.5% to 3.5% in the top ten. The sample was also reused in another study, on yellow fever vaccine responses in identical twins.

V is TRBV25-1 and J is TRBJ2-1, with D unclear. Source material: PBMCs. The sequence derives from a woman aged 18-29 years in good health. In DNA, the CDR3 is TGTGCCAGCAGCGCCTACAATGAGCAGTTCTTC. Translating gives CASSAYNEQFF.